Reported below is one TCR beta chain. The sample originates from a study of blood T cell repertoires in COVID-19. Study summary: Samples of COVID-19 (acute and convalescent) were obtained from the United States, Italy and Spain.

The ends lost 7 bases at V and 4 bases at J; junction bases unmatched: 5. The germline CDR1 and CDR2 sequences are ENHRY and SYGVKD. This CDR3 region has 13 residues. Original data processing: Amplification from reference gene primers served as the basis for estimated nucleated cell counts. Data came from immunoSEQ multiplex PCR; TCRdb stores just in-frame clones and leaves some out. That table furnishes V, J and clone size, whereas the DNA furnished D and trimming. The sample consists of 350,000 or so clones, about 90% of them appearing once. Assignment of participants to cohorts was predicated upon participant-reported clinical history. The study counted Cohort 3 donors as recovered given two negative PCRs, clearance, or symptom resolution.

The sequenced material came from PBMCs or T cells enriched from blood (not recorded which). The rearrangement links TRBV10-3 to TRBJ1-2; 8 bases are a match to TRBD1. The clonotype originates from a woman in her twenties or thirties who had recovered from COVID-19. Here the CDR3 DNA reads TGTGCCATCACCGACAGGGGAAGCTATGGCTACACCTTC. This encodes CAITDRGSYGYTF.